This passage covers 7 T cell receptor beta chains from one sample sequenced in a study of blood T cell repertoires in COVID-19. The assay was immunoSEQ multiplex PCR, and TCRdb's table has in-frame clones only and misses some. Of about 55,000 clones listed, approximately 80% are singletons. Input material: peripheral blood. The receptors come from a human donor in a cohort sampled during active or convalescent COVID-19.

CDR3 coding DNA: TGCAGCATCGTTTCCCGAGTGGGGAGCACTGAAGCTTTCTTT. This translates into CSIVSRVGSTEAFF. V and J are TRBV29-1 and TRBJ1-1; D remains unclear. The CDR3 totals 14 residues. V was trimmed by 8 bases and J by 4 bases, leaving 20 bases between them. CDR1 and CDR2 from the germline V gene are SQVTM and ANQGSEA.

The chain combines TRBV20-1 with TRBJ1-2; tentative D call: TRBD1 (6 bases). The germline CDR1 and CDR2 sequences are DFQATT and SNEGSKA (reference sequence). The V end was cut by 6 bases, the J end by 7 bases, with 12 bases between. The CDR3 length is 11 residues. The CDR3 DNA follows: TGCAGTGCAATACAGGGAACTGGCTACACCTTC. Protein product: CSAIQGTGYTF.

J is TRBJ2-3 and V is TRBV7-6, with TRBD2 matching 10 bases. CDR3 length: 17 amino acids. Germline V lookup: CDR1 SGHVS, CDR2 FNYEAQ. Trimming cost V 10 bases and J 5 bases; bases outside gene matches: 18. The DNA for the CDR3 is TGTGCCACCCTGGACTCTAGCGGGGGTCAAGGCCGAGATACGCAGTATTTT. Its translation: CATLDSSGGQGRDTQYF.

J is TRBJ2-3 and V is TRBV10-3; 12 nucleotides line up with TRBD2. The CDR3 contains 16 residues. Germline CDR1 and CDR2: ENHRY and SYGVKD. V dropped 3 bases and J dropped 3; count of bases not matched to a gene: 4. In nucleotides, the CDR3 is TGTGCCATCAGTGAAGGACTAGCGGGGTGGACAGATACGCAGTATTTT. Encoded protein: CAISEGLAGWTDTQYF.

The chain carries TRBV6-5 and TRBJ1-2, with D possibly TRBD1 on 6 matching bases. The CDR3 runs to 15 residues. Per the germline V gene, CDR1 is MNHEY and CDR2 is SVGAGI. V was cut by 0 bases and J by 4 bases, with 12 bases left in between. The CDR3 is CASSYSSRGVYGYTF. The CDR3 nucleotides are TGTGCCAGCAGTTACTCTTCCAGGGGTGTCTATGGCTACACCTTC.

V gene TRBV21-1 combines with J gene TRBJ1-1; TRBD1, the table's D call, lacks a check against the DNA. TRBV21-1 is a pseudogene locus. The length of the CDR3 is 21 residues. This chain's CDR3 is CASSERGGTGHSGVYDTEAFF. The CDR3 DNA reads TGTGCCAGCAGCGAGAGGGGCGGGACAGGCCACTCCGGGGTATATGACACTGAAGCTTTCTTT.

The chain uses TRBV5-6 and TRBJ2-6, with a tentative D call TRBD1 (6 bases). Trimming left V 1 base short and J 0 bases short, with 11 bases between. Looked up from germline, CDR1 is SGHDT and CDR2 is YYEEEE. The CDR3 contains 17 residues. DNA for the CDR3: TGTGCCAGCAGCTTGACAGGGTTCTCCTCTGGGGCCAACGTCCTGACTTTC. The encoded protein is CASSLTGFSSGANVLTF.